These 15 T cell receptor beta chains came from one sample sequenced in a study of blood T cell repertoires in COVID-19. TCRdb's copy holds only in-frame clones and misses some; the assay was immunoSEQ multiplex PCR. The repertoire holds tens of thousands of clones, with 80% to 85% as singletons. Sequenced sample: peripheral blood. Receptor source: a man older than 75 with active or convalescent COVID-19.

The rearrangement uses TRBV6-1 and TRBJ1-1; D is possibly TRBD1 (5 bases). There are 12 residues in the CDR3. Germline assignment: CDR1 MNHNS and CDR2 SASEGT. The V gene lost 10 bases and the J gene lost 5 bases, with 14 bases spanning the gap. The CDR3 nucleotides are TGTGCCACGCGGGAAAGGGGAACTGAAGCTTTCTTT. Protein product: CATRERGTEAFF.

This chain joins TRBV18 and TRBJ1-3; 7 bases match TRBD1. Per the germline V gene, CDR1 is KGHSH and CDR2 is LQKENI. The CDR3 contains 15 residues. The V segment lost 3 bases and the J segment 3 bases; nucleotides outside the gene matches: 5. As DNA, the CDR3 is TGTGCCAGCTCACCTAGACAGGGAAGTGGAAACACCATATATTTT. Protein: CASSPRQGSGNTIYF.

This clone was seen just once. The rearrangement joins TRBV5-6 to TRBJ1-2, with TRBD1 matching over 9 bases. CDR3 length equals 13 residues. Losses at the gene ends were 1 base for V and 10 bases for J; bases not matched to a gene: 5. Germline V gene sequence: CDR1 SGHDT, CDR2 YYEEEE. The CDR3 here is CASSLPRQGDYTF. Written as DNA, the CDR3 is TGTGCCAGCAGCTTGCCGCGACAGGGGGACTACACCTTC.

The chain joins TRBV3-1 (or the pseudogene TRBV3-2) to TRBJ2-5; no clear D. CDR1 and CDR2 (germline): LGHDT, YNNKEL (reference sequence). CDR3 length: 15 amino acids. V was shortened by 2 bases and J by 5 bases, with 15 bases between the two germline ends. The CDR3 here is CASSQFPGPTETQYF. As DNA, the CDR3 is TGTGCCAGCAGCCAATTCCCAGGTCCTACGGAGACCCAGTACTTC.

The rearrangement links TRBV18 to TRBJ2-3; possibly TRBD1 for D (5 bases). V was clipped by 9 bases and J by 14 bases, with 27 bases between them. This CDR3 is built from 14 residues. The germline V gene encodes CDR1 KGHSH and CDR2 LQKENI. The CDR3 spells CASRQTGQAPFPYF. CDR3 DNA: TGTGCCAGTCGACAGACCGGACAAGCCCCCTTTCCGTATTTT. The full variable domain, with the rest looked up from reference TRBV18 and TRBJ2-3, is NAGVMQNPRHLVRRRGQEARLRCSPMKGHSHVYWYRQLPEEGLKFMVYLQKENIIDESGMPKERFSAEFPKEGPSILRIQQVVRGDSAAYFCASRQTGQAPFPYFGPGTRLTVL.

This clone was found once. The genes are TRBV30 and TRBJ1-4; TRBD1 matches at 8 bases. V was clipped by 3 bases and J by 8 bases; unmatched bases: 11. The CDR3 sequence is 15 residues long. Germline CDR1 reads GTSNPN; CDR2 reads SVGIG (reference sequence). DNA for the CDR3: TGTGCCTGGAGCGGCCAGACAGGGGAGAACGAAAAACTGTTTTTT. Protein: CAWSGQTGENEKLFF.

The chain uses TRBV19 and TRBJ1-4; 8 positions match TRBD1. V shed 4 bases and J 8 bases; nucleotides not matched to a gene: 9. The germline V gene encodes CDR1 LNHDA and CDR2 SQIVND (reference sequence). The CDR3 runs to 15 residues. CDR3 region: CASSTLDRVGEKLFF. The CDR3 nucleotides read TGTGCCAGTAGTACCCTGGACAGGGTAGGAGAAAAACTGTTTTTT.

The chain has TRBV5-1 and TRBJ2-3; TRBD1 agrees at 9 bases. CDR3 size: 16 residues. J gave up 2 bases and V 4 bases, and 8 bases lay outside the gene matches. Germline CDR1 SGHRS, CDR2 YFSETQ. As DNA, the CDR3 is TGCGCCAGCAGCCATGGACAGGGGCCATACACAGATACGCAGTATTTT. Translating gives CASSHGQGPYTDTQYF.

J is TRBJ1-2 and V is TRBV6-5, with a tentative D call TRBD1 (6 bases). This CDR3 contains 15 residues. CDR1 is MNHEY, CDR2 SVGAGI, per germline. Trimming removed 2 bases from V and 7 bases from J, with 17 bases in between. CDR3 region: CASSYAKGGYGGYTF. CDR3 coding DNA: TGTGCCAGCAGTTACGCGAAAGGGGGTTACGGTGGCTACACCTTC.

The V and J genes are TRBV2 and TRBJ2-5, with 7 bases identical to TRBD2. The CDR3 loop spans 14 amino acids. CDR1 and CDR2 (germline): SNHLY, FYNNEI. The ends lost 6 bases at V and 5 bases at J; junction bases unmatched: 9. The CDR3 DNA sequence: TGTGCCAGCAGGATTGTGGGGGGGGGTGAGACCCAGTACTTC. This encodes CASRIVGGGETQYF.

The chain links TRBV2 to TRBJ2-3; D is possibly TRBD2 (6 bases). Trimming took 7 bases from V and 2 from J, leaving 13 bases between them. The CDR3 contains 14 residues. Germline V gives CDR1 SNHLY, CDR2 FYNNEI. CDR3 residues: CASTGWGDTDTQYF. The CDR3 nucleotides read TGTGCCAGCACCGGGTGGGGGGACACAGATACGCAGTATTTT.

V is TRBV2 and J is TRBJ1-3; D remains ambiguous. V was clipped by 4 bases and J by 5 bases, with 12 bases between them. The CDR3 totals 14 residues. The germline V gene encodes CDR1 SNHLY and CDR2 FYNNEI. The DNA of the CDR3 is TGTGCCAGCAGTGCCTCGGGAGGGCGAAACACCATATATTTT. Translated: CASSASGGRNTIYF. The whole variable domain, remainder taken from reference TRBV2 and TRBJ1-3, is EPEVTQTPSHQVTQMGQEVILRCVPISNHLYFYWYRQILGQKVEFLVSFYNNEISEKSEIFDDQFSVERPDGSNFTLKIRSTKLEDSAMYFCASSASGGRNTIYFGEGSWLTVV.

V and J are TRBV7-9 and TRBJ2-7; 9 bases line up with TRBD2. Germline-derived CDR1 and CDR2 are SEHNR and FQNEAQ (reference sequence). The CDR3 is 18 residues long. J gave up 4 bases and V 5 bases, and 18 bases lay outside the gene matches. CDR3 bases: TGTGCCAGCAGCGTTAGCGGGAGAGGGGAAACGGGTCTATACGAGCAGTACTTC. It translates to CASSVSGRGETGLYEQYF. Full variable domain (rest looked up from reference TRBV7-9 and TRBJ2-7): DTGVSQNPRHKITKRGQNVTFRCDPISEHNRLYWYRQTLGQGPEFLTYFQNEAQLEKSRLLSDRFSAERPKGSFSTLEIQRTEQGDSAMYLCASSVSGRGETGLYEQYFGPGTRLTVT.

This chain connects TRBV6-5 to TRBJ2-1; 7 bases are a match to TRBD1. J gave up 7 bases and V 6 bases, and 12 bases lay outside the gene matches. CDR3 size: 15 residues. CDR1 and CDR2 from the germline V gene are MNHEY and SVGAGI. CDR3 amino acids: CASRKTGWDGNEQFF. Written as DNA, the CDR3 is TGTGCCAGCAGGAAGACAGGGTGGGATGGAAATGAGCAGTTCTTC.

The chain links TRBV13 to TRBJ1-2; weak D call: TRBD1 (5 bases). Trimming removed 1 base at V and 5 bases at J, with 14 bases between. From germline, CDR1 is PRHDT and CDR2 FYEKMQ (reference sequence). The CDR3 has 15 amino acids. The CDR3 loop reads CASSLEAGRRYGYTF. The CDR3 DNA is TGTGCCAGCAGCTTAGAGGCAGGGCGTAGGTATGGCTACACCTTC.